The next 22 T cell receptor beta chains were all read from a single sample in a study of shared clonotypes between healthy human individuals. Profiling relied on immunoSEQ multiplex PCR, and the TCRdb table lists in-frame clones only, not all of them. The data show about 2,500,000 clones, 90% to 95% seen once. Specimen: naive CD4+ T cells sorted from blood. Subset noted: CD45RA+ positively selected. The origin of the receptors is a man between 18 and 29 years old in good health.

J is TRBJ2-7 and V is TRBV6-5; TRBD2 aligns across 8 bases. The CDR3 length is 15 residues. Germline CDR1 is MNHEY and CDR2 is SVGAGI. The V and J ends lost 5 bases and 6 bases, in that order; junction bases with no gene match: 12. The CDR3 DNA is TGTGCCAGCAGTCGGGGGGGGTTAGGGGAGGGCGAGCAGTACTTC. Translating gives CASSRGGLGEGEQYF.

The J gene is TRBJ2-3, the V gene TRBV7-9, with TRBD2 identical over 9 bases. Germline CDR1 is SEHNR and CDR2 is FQNEAQ (reference sequence). The CDR3 covers 16 residues. The trim removed 0 bases at V and 2 bases at J, leaving 3 bases unmatched. CDR3 nucleotide sequence: TGTGCCAGCAGCTTAGCGCTAGCGGGATCCACAGATACGCAGTATTTT. It codes for CASSLALAGSTDTQYF.

This clone has just one count. The CDR3 reads CATSTLGLAGEDEQYF. The CDR3 DNA follows: TGTGCCACCAGCACCTTAGGACTAGCGGGAGAAGACGAGCAGTACTTC. The V gene is TRBV15, the J gene TRBJ2-7, with TRBD2 identical over 13 bases. CDR1 is LNHNV and CDR2 is YYDKDF in the germline V gene (reference sequence). V dropped 4 bases and J dropped 5; count of bases not matched to a gene: 8. CDR3 length: 16 amino acids.

This rearrangement joins TRBV6-5 to TRBJ2-5; D is ambiguous. The last part of the DNA fits TRBJ2-7 better; the J call may be wrong. The germline V gene encodes CDR1 MNHEY and CDR2 SVGAGI. The CDR3 is made up of 15 amino acids. CDR3 sequence reads: CASSPQALLIYEQYF. CDR3 DNA sequence: TGTGCCAGCAGCCCCCAGGCCTTGTTGATCTACGAGCAGTACTTC.

This chain connects TRBV5-4 to TRBJ1-3, with D perhaps TRBD1 (5 bases). Germline values: CDR1 SGHNT, CDR2 YYREEE (reference sequence). V lost 2 bases to trimming and J lost 8 bases, with 20 bases between them. The CDR3 extends over 16 amino acids. In DNA, the CDR3 is TGTGCCAGCAGCTTTGGGCCCCAGGGTGGGGAATACACCATATATTTT. As protein: CASSFGPQGGEYTIYF.

The V and J genes are TRBV4-3 and TRBJ2-7; 8 nucleotides match TRBD2. The germline CDR1 and CDR2 sequences are LGHNA and YSLEER. V gave up 0 bases and J gave up 0 bases; unmatched junction bases: 7. CDR3 length equals 17 residues. This chain's CDR3 is CASSQDAAGGSSYEQYF. For the CDR3, the DNA is TGCGCCAGCAGCCAAGACGCGGCGGGAGGCTCCTCCTACGAGCAGTACTTC.

The chain links TRBV5-8 to TRBJ1-1, with a possible D match to TRBD1 (5 bases). Trimming took 1 base from V and 0 from J, leaving 10 bases between them. The CDR3 consists of 15 residues. In germline, CDR1 is SGHTS, CDR2 YDEGEE. CDR3: CASSLKGTLNTEAFF. CDR3 DNA sequence: TGTGCCAGCAGCTTGAAAGGGACTCTGAACACTGAAGCTTTCTTT.

V gene TRBV6-5 combines with J gene TRBJ2-3; 11 bases map to TRBD1. The germline gives CDR1 MNHEY, CDR2 SVGAGI. The CDR3 consists of 15 residues. V trimming: 6 bases; J trimming: 3 bases; junction bases outside the gene matches: 5. The CDR3 DNA reads TGTGCCAGCAGGGCCGGGACAGGGGGAACAGATACGCAGTATTTT. Its translation: CASRAGTGGTDTQYF.

The chain links TRBV7-8 to TRBJ2-7; TRBD2 matches 7 bases. The CDR3 has 16 amino acids. The germline V gene encodes CDR1 SGHVS and CDR2 FQNEAQ. J gave up 1 base and V 2 bases, and 8 bases lay outside the gene matches. CDR3 in amino acids: CASSLRRTSLSYEQYF. DNA of the CDR3: TGTGCCAGCAGCTTACGCCGGACTAGTTTATCCTACGAGCAGTACTTC.

The genes are TRBV16 and TRBJ2-1, with 8 bases aligning to TRBD2. The length of the CDR3 is 12 residues. The V gene's germline CDR1 is KGHSY and CDR2 FQNENV. The J segment lost 10 bases and the V segment lost 2 bases, leaving 1 base of the junction unmatched. CDR3 sequence: CASSQTSGEQFF. The CDR3 nucleotides read TGTGCCAGCAGCCAAACTAGCGGAGAGCAGTTCTTC.

This rearrangement joins TRBV7-9 to TRBJ1-6, with TRBD1 as a possible D gene (5 bases). Trimming took off 1 base at V and 0 bases at J, with 13 bases between the two ends. Germline lookup yields CDR1 SEHNR and CDR2 FQNEAQ (reference sequence). The CDR3 loop spans 18 amino acids. This chain's CDR3 is CASSLETGTSSYNSPLHF. The CDR3 coding sequence is TGTGCCAGCAGCTTAGAAACAGGCACTAGCTCCTATAATTCACCCCTCCACTTT.

The rearrangement uses TRBV9 and TRBJ2-5; 10 bases agree with TRBD2. The CDR3 is made up of 16 amino acids. CDR1 SGDLS and CDR2 YYNGEE come from the germline V gene. Losses at the gene ends were 4 bases for V and 5 bases for J; bases not matched to a gene: 11. The CDR3 DNA follows: TGTGCCAGCAGCCCAAGATGGGGACTAGCGCGGGAGACCCAGTACTTC. It encodes CASSPRWGLARETQYF.

This clone showed up just once. V usage is TRBV19 and J usage is TRBJ1-3; maybe TRBD1 (5 bases). CDR1 is LNHDA and CDR2 is SQIVND in the germline V gene (reference sequence). CDR3 length: 17 amino acids. V was clipped by 5 bases and J by 4 bases, with 21 bases between them. CDR3 region: CASSGRPTGRAGNTIYF. The CDR3 DNA is TGTGCCAGTAGTGGACGACCTACCGGCAGGGCGGGAAACACCATATATTTT. Filled out from reference TRBV19 and TRBJ1-3, the complete variable domain reads DGGITQSPKYLFRKEGQNVTLSCEQNLNHDAMYWYRQDPGQGLRLIYYSQIVNDFQKGDIAEGYSVSREKKESFPLTVTSAQKNPTAFYLCASSGRPTGRAGNTIYFGEGSWLTVV.

V is TRBV27 and J is TRBJ1-2; D is unclear. From germline, CDR1 is MNHEY and CDR2 SMNVEV (reference sequence). The V gene lost 0 bases and the J gene lost 2 bases, with 4 bases spanning the gap. This CDR3 comprises 13 residues. In DNA form, the CDR3 reads TGTGCCAGCAGTTTATCCAGGAACTATGGCTACACCTTC. It yields the protein CASSLSRNYGYTF.

Concerning this clone: Different DNA sequences within this sample yield the same CDR3. The chain couples TRBV7-9 to TRBJ1-6; D is perhaps TRBD1 (6 bases). The V gene lost 3 bases and the J gene lost 10 bases, with 13 bases spanning the gap. This CDR3 has 14 residues. Germline V lookup: CDR1 SEHNR, CDR2 FQNEAQ (reference sequence). This chain's CDR3 is CASSFSRGDSPLHF. CDR3 nucleotides: TGTGCCAGCAGCTTCTCCAGGGGCGACTCACCCCTCCACTTT.

The CDR3 sequence is CASRGTGDYEQYF. Here the CDR3 DNA reads TGTGCCAGCAGGGGGACAGGGGACTACGAGCAGTACTTC. V is TRBV2 and J is TRBJ2-7; 10 bases map to TRBD1. Germline-derived CDR1 and CDR2 are SNHLY and FYNNEI. This CDR3 is 13 amino acids long. The V segment lost 6 bases and the J segment 3 bases; nucleotides outside the gene matches: 2.

The rearrangement links TRBV2 to TRBJ1-1, with a possible D match to TRBD1 (6 bases). From germline, CDR1 is SNHLY and CDR2 FYNNEI. CDR3 length: 13 amino acids. V lost 4 bases and J 5 bases, leaving 11 bases between the germline ends. The CDR3 protein is CASSAGQSTEAFF. Here the CDR3 DNA reads TGTGCCAGCAGTGCAGGACAGTCAACTGAAGCTTTCTTT.

The CDR3 here is CASSSRTGANVLTF. As DNA, the CDR3 is TGTGCCAGTAGTTCCCGGACCGGGGCCAACGTCCTGACTTTC. The genes are TRBV19 and TRBJ2-6; unclear D gene. The CDR3 consists of 14 residues. Germline loops: CDR1 LNHDA, CDR2 SQIVND (reference sequence). Deletions cut 5 bases from V and 4 bases from J, with 9 bases between.

Only one count was recorded for this clone. V usage is TRBV19 and J usage is TRBJ1-1; 9 bases line up with TRBD1. The junction had 7 bases not matched to a gene; V was cut back by 3 bases and J by 5 bases. Germline V lookup: CDR1 LNHDA, CDR2 SQIVND (reference sequence). The CDR3 has 15 residues. This chain's CDR3 is CASSILQGAGTEAFF. The CDR3 DNA reads as TGTGCCAGTAGTATTTTACAGGGGGCAGGGACTGAAGCTTTCTTT. Together with reference TRBV19 and TRBJ1-1, the CDR3 gives the full variable domain: DGGITQSPKYLFRKEGQNVTLSCEQNLNHDAMYWYRQDPGQGLRLIYYSQIVNDFQKGDIAEGYSVSREKKESFPLTVTSAQKNPTAFYLCASSILQGAGTEAFFGQGTRLTVV.

The rearrangement joins TRBV30 to TRBJ1-4; TRBD1 matches at 9 bases. The CDR3 covers 17 residues. V lost 3 bases, J lost 4 bases, and 12 bases stayed unmatched. The germline V gene encodes CDR1 GTSNPN and CDR2 SVGIG (reference sequence). The CDR3 sequence: CAWRRWTGEVDNEKLFF. As DNA, the CDR3 is TGTGCCTGGAGAAGGTGGACAGGGGAAGTCGATAATGAAAAACTGTTTTTT.

The J gene is TRBJ2-4, the V gene TRBV6-1; perhaps TRBD1 as D (6 bases). The V end was cut by 5 bases, the J end by 0 bases, with 11 bases between. Per germline, CDR1 MNHNS and CDR2 SASEGT. The CDR3 spans 15 residues. The CDR3 DNA follows: TGTGCCAGCAGTTTTACAGGGATAGCCAAAAACATTCAGTACTTC. Residues: CASSFTGIAKNIQYF.

Only one count was recorded for this clone. V and J are TRBV7-3 and TRBJ2-3, with D hard to call. The CDR3 has 13 residues. CDR1 is SGHTA and CDR2 is FQGTGA in the germline V gene. V was trimmed by 2 bases and J by 5 bases, leaving 8 bases between them. The CDR3 region is CASSLGVEDTQYF. The DNA for the CDR3 is TGTGCCAGCAGCTTAGGTGTGGAAGATACGCAGTATTTT. Full variable domain (outside the CDR3, taken from reference TRBV7-3 and TRBJ2-3): GAGVSQTPSNKVTEKGKYVELRCDPISGHTALYWYRQSLGQGPEFLIYFQGTGAADDSGLPNDRFFAVRPEGSVSTLKIQRTERGDSAVYLCASSLGVEDTQYFGPGTRLTVL.